These 18 T cell receptor beta chains were sequenced from one sample in a study of T cell responses to AZD1222 COVID-19 vaccine. Method: immunoSEQ multiplex PCR; TCRdb's copy keeps in-frame clones and lacks some. The sample records about 110,000 clones, 90% being singletons. Sequenced material: peripheral blood, taken 28 days after the second AZD1222 dose. Source of these receptors: an adult who received the AZD1222 COVID-19 vaccine.

This chain links TRBV12-3 or TRBV12-4 with TRBJ2-5; D is ambiguous. The CDR3 has 12 residues. The V end lost 6 bases, the J end lost 8 bases, and 13 bases lay between the germline ends. DNA of the CDR3: TGTGCCAGCAGCCAACCCAGTCTCACCCAGTACTTC. Translation gives CASSQPSLTQYF.

The rearrangement uses TRBV24-1 and TRBJ2-2, with D hard to call. Germline lookup yields CDR1 KGHDR and CDR2 SFDVKD. The CDR3 extends over 12 amino acids. The germline V and J ends were trimmed by 8 bases and 2 bases, with 5 bases remaining between them. CDR3 sequence: CATKSNTGELFF. In DNA, the CDR3 is TGTGCCACCAAGTCTAACACCGGGGAGCTGTTTTTT.

At least ten counts were recorded for this clone. The CDR3 DNA sequence: TGTGCCAGCAGCTACGGCGCCCCCACAGGGGAAACCTTC. Amino acid sequence: CASSYGAPTGETF. The V gene is TRBV7-9, the J gene TRBJ1-2, with 7 bases aligning to TRBD1. Trimming at V came to 4 bases and at J to 14 bases, leaving 13 bases not matched to a gene. CDR3 length: 13 amino acids. Germline values: CDR1 SEHNR, CDR2 FQNEAQ (reference sequence).

The V gene is TRBV2, the J gene TRBJ1-5; 7 bases fit TRBD1. The CDR3 extends over 13 amino acids. Germline V lookup: CDR1 SNHLY, CDR2 FYNNEI. The CDR3 DNA reads as TGTGCGGGAGGACAGGTCGGGGATCAGCCCCAGCATTTT. It specifies CAGGQVGDQPQHF.

The gene calls are TRBV6-5 and TRBJ1-1; D gene uncertain. CDR1 and CDR2 from the germline V gene are MNHEY and SVGAGI. The V gene lost 6 bases and the J gene lost 4 bases, with 12 bases spanning the gap. This CDR3 comprises 13 residues. The CDR3 loop is CASRTSGLTEAFF. The CDR3 DNA reads as TGTGCCAGCAGAACTAGTGGACTCACTGAAGCTTTCTTT.

V is TRBV3-1 (or the pseudogene TRBV3-2) and J is TRBJ2-5; 9 nucleotides agree with TRBD2. Germline lookup yields CDR1 LGHDT and CDR2 YNNKEL (reference sequence). The V and J ends lost 0 bases and 7 bases, in that order; junction bases with no gene match: 12. The CDR3 contains 17 residues. CDR3 coding DNA: TGTGCCAGCAGCCAAGAGCACGTAGCGGGGGATTTATGGACCCAGTACTTC. It is translated as CASSQEHVAGDLWTQYF.

The rearrangement links TRBV7-2 to TRBJ1-5; D unclear. The CDR3 consists of 14 residues. V gave up 0 bases and J gave up 4 bases, with 7 bases separating them. CDR1 SGHTA and CDR2 FQGNSA come from the germline V gene. CDR3 sequence: CASSLAGGNQPQHF. CDR3 in DNA: TGTGCCAGCAGCTTAGCCGGAGGGAATCAGCCCCAGCATTTT.

This chain joins TRBV19 and TRBJ1-5; 7 bases match TRBD1. Germline-derived CDR1 and CDR2 are LNHDA and SQIVND (reference sequence). CDR3 length: 13 amino acids. J gave up 5 bases and V 8 bases, and 6 bases lay outside the gene matches. The CDR3, as DNA: TGTGCCAGTCGGGACAGCTCCCATCAGCCCCAGCATTTT. Translated, it gives CASRDSSHQPQHF.

The V gene is TRBV18, the J gene TRBJ2-7; D unresolved. The germline gives CDR1 KGHSH, CDR2 LQKENI. With 3 bases removed from V and 12 bases from J, the gap between germline ends came to 21 bases. The CDR3 loop spans 14 amino acids. The CDR3 reads CASSPTQPPYEGYF. In nucleotides, the CDR3 is TGTGCCAGCTCACCTACCCAGCCACCCTACGAAGGGTACTTC. Variable domain in full (rest from reference TRBV18 and TRBJ2-7): NAGVMQNPRHLVRRRGQEARLRCSPMKGHSHVYWYRQLPEEGLKFMVYLQKENIIDESGMPKERFSAEFPKEGPSILRIQQVVRGDSAAYFCASSPTQPPYEGYFGPGTRLTVT.

J is TRBJ2-7 and V is TRBV6-1; D perhaps matches TRBD1 (5 bases). V lost 0 bases and J lost 6, with 9 bases in between. CDR3 size: 13 residues. Germline V gene sequence: CDR1 MNHNS, CDR2 SASEGT. CDR3 region: CASSEAQGTEQYF. The CDR3 nucleotides read TGTGCCAGCAGTGAAGCCCAGGGAACCGAGCAGTACTTC.

This clone occurred a few times. The V call is TRBV3-1 (or the pseudogene TRBV3-2), the J call TRBJ2-1; 7 bases are shared with TRBD1. V gave up 8 bases and J gave up 0 bases; unmatched junction bases: 7. The length of the CDR3 is 15 residues. Germline V CDR1 and CDR2: LGHDT, YNNKEL (reference sequence). The CDR3, as DNA: TGTGCCAGCCGAGGGGGCGAGAGCTCCTACAATGAGCAGTTCTTC. It is translated as CASRGGESSYNEQFF.

The CDR3 DNA sequence: TGTGCCAGCAGCCCTACAGGGTACACTGAAGCTTTCTTT. This translates into CASSPTGYTEAFF. This chain connects TRBV11-2 to TRBJ1-1, with a tentative D call TRBD1 (6 bases). CDR1 and CDR2 (germline): SGHAT, FQNNGV. This CDR3 contains 13 residues. V lost 5 bases and J 3 bases, leaving 10 bases between the germline ends.

The chain has TRBV27 and TRBJ2-3; D possibly corresponds to TRBD2 (5 bases). The V gene lost 5 bases and the J gene lost 5 bases, with 8 bases spanning the gap. CDR1 is MNHEY, CDR2 SMNVEV, per germline (reference sequence). This CDR3 spans 12 amino acids. The CDR3 loop reads CASSLEGDTQYF. Written as DNA, the CDR3 is TGTGCCAGCAGTCTCGAGGGAGATACGCAGTATTTT.

The rearrangement joins TRBV14 to TRBJ2-7, with D possibly called TRBD1 or TRBD2 (6 bases each). The ends were cut back, 0 bases at V and 7 bases at J, with 13 bases in the middle. The CDR3 is made up of 14 amino acids. The germline V gene has CDR1 SGHDN and CDR2 FVKESK. CDR3 loop: CASSQDEGGVEQYF. In DNA form, the CDR3 reads TGTGCCAGCAGCCAAGATGAGGGGGGCGTTGAGCAGTACTTC.

The chain links TRBV24-1 to TRBJ2-3; D possibly uses TRBD1 or TRBD2 (6 bases each). Germline V lookup: CDR1 KGHDR, CDR2 SFDVKD. Trimming removed 9 bases at V and 1 base at J, with 13 bases between. This CDR3 comprises 14 residues. CDR3 nucleotide sequence: TGTGCCACCTCGGGGGCTTCGGGCACAGATACGCAGTATTTT. This translates into CATSGASGTDTQYF.

This sequence joins TRBV6-5 and TRBJ2-3, with D hard to call. Deletions cut 9 bases from V and 4 bases from J, with 11 bases between. CDR3 length: 12 residues. Looked up from germline, CDR1 is MNHEY and CDR2 is SVGAGI. Written as DNA, the CDR3 is TGTGCCAGACACGCCGTGGCAGATACGCAGTATTTT. Protein product: CARHAVADTQYF.

The genes are TRBV6-5 and TRBJ1-2; D call uncertain. Germline CDR1 is MNHEY and CDR2 is SVGAGI. V was clipped by 5 bases and J by 4 bases, with 17 bases between them. The CDR3 runs 15 residues. The CDR3 nucleotides read TGTGCCAGCAGTCTGGCGCGCGGGCGGGGCTATGGCTACACCTTC. This sequence encodes CASSLARGRGYGYTF.

The chain couples TRBV11-2 to TRBJ1-5; D possibly corresponds to TRBD1 (6 bases). Trimming took 3 bases from V and 2 from J, leaving 11 bases between them. The CDR3 loop spans 15 amino acids. Germline V gene data show CDR1 as SGHAT and CDR2 as FQNNGV. This CDR3 reads CASSLMTGGNQPQHF. CDR3 in DNA: TGTGCCAGCAGCTTGATGACAGGTGGCAATCAGCCCCAGCATTTT.